This TCR beta chain was observed in a study of blood T cells in healthy people across ages. Whole-study findings and limits: Total diversity from one million sequenced T cells was likely underestimated. What prevented conclusive comparison of naive and antigen-experienced cells was that PBMCs were unsorted.

Collection of roughly 10 milliliters of peripheral blood was performed for each donor. Germline V gene data show CDR1 as SGHTA and CDR2 as FQGNSA. Trimming took off 4 bases at V and 8 bases at J, with 14 bases between the two ends. CDR3 size: 13 residues. Sample-barcoded 5' priming and a J-beta primer mix drove a second PCR of roughly 6 to 12 cycles. All samples gave at least 3 million CDR3-containing paired-end reads. In TCRdb, the 5' RACE reads were re-called with MiXCR into one record per CDR3 protein. This sample has fewer than 1 million distinct CDR3 sequences, with 40% to 50% found just once. This clonotype was seen more than once but under ten times. Its antigen is not known.

The receptor was isolated from a man aged 55 to 70 in good health. V and J are TRBV7-2 and TRBJ1-2; TRBD1 is a possible D gene (5 bases). The sample consisted of blood. CDR3 bases: TGTGCCAGCAGCTCGGAAGGGACTGGAGGCTACACCTTC. Amino acid sequence: CASSSEGTGGYTF.